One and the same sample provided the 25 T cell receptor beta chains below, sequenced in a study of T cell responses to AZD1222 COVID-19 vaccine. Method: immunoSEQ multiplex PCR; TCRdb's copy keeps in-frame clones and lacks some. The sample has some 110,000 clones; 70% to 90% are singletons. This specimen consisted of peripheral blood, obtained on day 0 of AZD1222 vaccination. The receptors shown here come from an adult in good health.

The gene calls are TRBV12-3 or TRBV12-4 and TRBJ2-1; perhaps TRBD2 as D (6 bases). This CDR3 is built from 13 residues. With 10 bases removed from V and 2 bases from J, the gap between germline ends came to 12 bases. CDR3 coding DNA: TGTGCCACCAATTCGGGGGCCTACAATGAGCAGTTCTTC. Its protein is CATNSGAYNEQFF.

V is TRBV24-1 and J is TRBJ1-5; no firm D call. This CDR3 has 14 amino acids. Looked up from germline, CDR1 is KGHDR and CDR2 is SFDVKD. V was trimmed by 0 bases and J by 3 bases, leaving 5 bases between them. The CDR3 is CATSDLTDNQPQHF. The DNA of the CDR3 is TGTGCCACCAGTGATTTGACAGACAATCAGCCCCAGCATTTT.

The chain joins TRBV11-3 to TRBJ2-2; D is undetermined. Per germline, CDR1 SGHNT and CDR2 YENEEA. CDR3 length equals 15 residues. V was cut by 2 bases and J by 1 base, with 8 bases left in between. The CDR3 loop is CASSLNRQNTGELFF. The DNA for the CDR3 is TGTGCCAGCAGCTTAAATAGGCAGAACACCGGGGAGCTGTTTTTT. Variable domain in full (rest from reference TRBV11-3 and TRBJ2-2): EAGVVQSPRYKIIEKKQPVAFWCNPISGHNTLYWYLQNLGQGPELLIRYENEEAVDDSQLPKDRFSAERLKGVDSTLKIQPAELGDSAVYLCASSLNRQNTGELFFGEGSRLTVL.

In nucleotides, the CDR3 is TGTGCCAGCAGCCGTGAGAACACTGAAGCTTTCTTT. Translated, it gives CASSRENTEAFF. The J gene is TRBJ1-1, the V gene TRBV11-3; D gene ambiguous. V gave up 5 bases and J gave up 1 base, with 5 bases separating them. CDR1 and CDR2 from the germline V gene are SGHNT and YENEEA. This CDR3 has 12 amino acids.

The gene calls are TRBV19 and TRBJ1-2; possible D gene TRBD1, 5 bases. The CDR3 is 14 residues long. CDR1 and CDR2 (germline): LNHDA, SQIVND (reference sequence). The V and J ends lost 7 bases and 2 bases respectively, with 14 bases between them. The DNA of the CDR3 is TGTGCCAGTAAAGACAGACACGGCAACTATGGCTACACCTTC. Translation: CASKDRHGNYGYTF.

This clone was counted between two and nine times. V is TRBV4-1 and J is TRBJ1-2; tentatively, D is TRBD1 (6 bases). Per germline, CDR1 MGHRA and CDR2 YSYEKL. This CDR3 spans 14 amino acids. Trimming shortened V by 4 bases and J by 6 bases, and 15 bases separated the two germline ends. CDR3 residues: CASSLPGGVDGYTF. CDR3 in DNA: TGCGCCAGCAGCCTCCCCGGGGGCGTGGATGGCTACACCTTC.

The CDR3 reads CASSGRGLAGGGKTQYF. CDR3 coding DNA: TGTGCCAGCAGTGGGCGTGGACTAGCGGGAGGAGGGAAGACCCAGTACTTC. The chain joins TRBV6-1 to TRBJ2-5; the match to TRBD2 covers 14 bases. Germline lookup yields CDR1 MNHNS and CDR2 SASEGT. This CDR3 comprises 17 residues. The V and J ends lost 4 bases and 6 bases, in that order; junction bases with no gene match: 10.

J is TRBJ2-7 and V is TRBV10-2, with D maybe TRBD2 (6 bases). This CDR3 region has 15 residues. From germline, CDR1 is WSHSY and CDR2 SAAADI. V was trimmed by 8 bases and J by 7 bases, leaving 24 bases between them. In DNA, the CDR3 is TGCGCCAGCGGGGATGCTGGAGGGAAACGCGGTGAGCAGTACTTC. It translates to CASGDAGGKRGEQYF.

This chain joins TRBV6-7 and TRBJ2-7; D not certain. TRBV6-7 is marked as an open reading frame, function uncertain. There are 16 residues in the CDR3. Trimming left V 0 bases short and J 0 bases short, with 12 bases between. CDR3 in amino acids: CASSYSPGGDSYEQYF. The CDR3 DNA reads TGTGCCAGCAGTTACTCCCCGGGCGGAGACTCCTACGAGCAGTACTTC.

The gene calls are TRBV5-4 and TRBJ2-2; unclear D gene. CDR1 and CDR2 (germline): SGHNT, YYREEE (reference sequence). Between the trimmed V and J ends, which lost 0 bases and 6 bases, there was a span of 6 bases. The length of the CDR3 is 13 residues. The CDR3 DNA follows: TGTGCCAGCAGCTTGGAACTTTCCGGGGAGCTGTTTTTT. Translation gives CASSLELSGELFF.

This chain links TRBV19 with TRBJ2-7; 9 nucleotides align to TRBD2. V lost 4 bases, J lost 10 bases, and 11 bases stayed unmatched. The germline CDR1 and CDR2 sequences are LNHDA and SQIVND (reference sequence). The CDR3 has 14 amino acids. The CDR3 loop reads CASSTTSGPLVQYF. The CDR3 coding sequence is TGTGCCAGTAGTACCACTAGCGGGCCTCTAGTCCAGTACTTC.

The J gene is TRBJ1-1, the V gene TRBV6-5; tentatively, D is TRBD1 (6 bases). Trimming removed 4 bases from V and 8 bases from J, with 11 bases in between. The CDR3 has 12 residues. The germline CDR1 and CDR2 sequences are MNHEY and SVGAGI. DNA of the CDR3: TGTGCCAGCAGTTCGCGACAGGCCGAAGCTTTCTTT. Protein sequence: CASSSRQAEAFF.

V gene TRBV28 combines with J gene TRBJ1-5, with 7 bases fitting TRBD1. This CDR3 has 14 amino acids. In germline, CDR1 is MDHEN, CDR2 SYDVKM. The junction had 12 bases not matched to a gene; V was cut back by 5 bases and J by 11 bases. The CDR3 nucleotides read TGTGCCAGCAGTCCCGGCGGACAGGTTATGGCCCAGCATTTT. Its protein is CASSPGGQVMAQHF.

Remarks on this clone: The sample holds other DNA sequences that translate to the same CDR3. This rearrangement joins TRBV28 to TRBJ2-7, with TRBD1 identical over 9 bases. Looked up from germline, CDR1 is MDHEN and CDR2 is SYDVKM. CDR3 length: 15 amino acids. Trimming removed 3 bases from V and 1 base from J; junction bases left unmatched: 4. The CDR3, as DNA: TGTGCCAGCAGTTTGCCGGGACAGGGATCCTACGAGCAGTACTTC. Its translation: CASSLPGQGSYEQYF.

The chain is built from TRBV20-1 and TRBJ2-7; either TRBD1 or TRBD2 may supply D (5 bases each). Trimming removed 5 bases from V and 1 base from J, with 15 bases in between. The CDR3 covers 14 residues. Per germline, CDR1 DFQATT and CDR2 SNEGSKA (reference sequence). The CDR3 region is CSARGTTPSYEQYF. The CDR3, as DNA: TGCAGTGCTCGTGGGACCACGCCATCCTACGAGCAGTACTTC.

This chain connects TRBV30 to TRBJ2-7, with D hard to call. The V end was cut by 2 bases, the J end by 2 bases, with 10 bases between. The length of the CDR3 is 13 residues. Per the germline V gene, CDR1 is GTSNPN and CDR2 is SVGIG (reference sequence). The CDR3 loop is CAWSKRRTYEQYF. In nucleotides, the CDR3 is TGTGCCTGGAGTAAAAGAAGGACCTACGAGCAGTACTTC.

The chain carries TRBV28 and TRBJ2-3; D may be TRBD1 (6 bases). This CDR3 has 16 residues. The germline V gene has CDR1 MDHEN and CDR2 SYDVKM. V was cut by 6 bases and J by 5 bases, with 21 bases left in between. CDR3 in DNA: TGTGCCAGCAGACTCCACGGGACCCCGGACAGAGATACGCAGTATTTT. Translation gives CASRLHGTPDRDTQYF.

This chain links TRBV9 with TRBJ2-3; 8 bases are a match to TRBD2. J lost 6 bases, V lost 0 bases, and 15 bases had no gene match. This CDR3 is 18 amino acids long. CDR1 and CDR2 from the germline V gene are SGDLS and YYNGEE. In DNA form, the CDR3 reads TGTGCCAGCAGCGTAGAACACCAAGGAGCGGGAGTATCGGATACGCAGTATTTT. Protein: CASSVEHQGAGVSDTQYF. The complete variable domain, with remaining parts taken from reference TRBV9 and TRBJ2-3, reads DSGVTQTPKHLITATGQRVTLRCSPRSGDLSVYWYQQSLDQGLQFLIQYYNGEERAKGNILERFSAQQFPDLHSELNLSSLELGDSALYFCASSVEHQGAGVSDTQYFGPGTRLTVL.

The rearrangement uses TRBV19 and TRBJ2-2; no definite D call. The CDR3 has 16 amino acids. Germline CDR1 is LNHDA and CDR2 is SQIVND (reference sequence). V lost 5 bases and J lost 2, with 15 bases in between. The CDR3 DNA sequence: TGTGCCAGTAGTTTCGTTGGTGTTAGCAACACCGGGGAGCTGTTTTTT. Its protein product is CASSFVGVSNTGELFF. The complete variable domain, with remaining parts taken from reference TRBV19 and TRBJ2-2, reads DGGITQSPKYLFRKEGQNVTLSCEQNLNHDAMYWYRQDPGQGLRLIYYSQIVNDFQKGDIAEGYSVSREKKESFPLTVTSAQKNPTAFYLCASSFVGVSNTGELFFGEGSRLTVL.

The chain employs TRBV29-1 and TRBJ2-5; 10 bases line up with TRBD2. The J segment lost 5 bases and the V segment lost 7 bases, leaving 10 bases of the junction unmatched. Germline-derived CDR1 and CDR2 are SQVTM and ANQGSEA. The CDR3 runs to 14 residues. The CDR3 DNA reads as TGCAGCGGGACGCCTAGCGGGAGATCCGAGACCCAGTACTTC. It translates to CSGTPSGRSETQYF.

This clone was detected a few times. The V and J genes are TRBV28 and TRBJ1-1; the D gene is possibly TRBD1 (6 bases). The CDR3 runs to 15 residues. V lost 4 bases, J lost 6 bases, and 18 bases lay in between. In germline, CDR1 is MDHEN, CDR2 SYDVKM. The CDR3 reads CASSSGGQGYPEAFF. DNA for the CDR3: TGTGCCAGCAGTTCCGGGGGGCAGGGCTACCCTGAAGCTTTCTTT.

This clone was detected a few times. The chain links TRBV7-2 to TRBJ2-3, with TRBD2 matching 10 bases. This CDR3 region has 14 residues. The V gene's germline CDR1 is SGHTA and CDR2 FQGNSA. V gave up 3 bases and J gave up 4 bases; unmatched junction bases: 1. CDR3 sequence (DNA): TGTGCCAGCAGCTTTGGGACTAGCGCAGATACGCAGTATTTT. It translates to CASSFGTSADTQYF. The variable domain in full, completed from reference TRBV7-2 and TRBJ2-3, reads GAGVSQSPSNKVTEKGKDVELRCDPISGHTALYWYRQSLGQGLEFLIYFQGNSAPDKSGLPSDRFSAERTGGSVSTLTIQRTQQEDSAVYLCASSFGTSADTQYFGPGTRLTVL.

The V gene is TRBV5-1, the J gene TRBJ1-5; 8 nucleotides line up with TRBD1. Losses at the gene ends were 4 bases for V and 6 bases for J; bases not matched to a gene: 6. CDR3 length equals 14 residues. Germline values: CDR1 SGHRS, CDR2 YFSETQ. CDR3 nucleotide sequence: TGCGCCAGCAGCCCCGACAGGGGTACTCAGCCCCAGCATTTT. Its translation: CASSPDRGTQPQHF. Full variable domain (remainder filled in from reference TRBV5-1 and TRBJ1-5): KAGVTQTPRYLIKTRGQQVTLSCSPISGHRSVSWYQQTPGQGLQFLFEYFSETQRNKGNFPGRFSGRQFSNSRSEMNVSTLELGDSALYLCASSPDRGTQPQHFGDGTRLSIL.

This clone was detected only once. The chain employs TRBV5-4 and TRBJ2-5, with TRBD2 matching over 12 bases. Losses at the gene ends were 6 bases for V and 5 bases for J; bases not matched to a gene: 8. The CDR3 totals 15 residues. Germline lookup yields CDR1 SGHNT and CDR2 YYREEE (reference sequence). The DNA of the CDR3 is TGTGCCAGCACCCCTAGCGGGGGGGCCTTGGAGACCCAGTACTTC. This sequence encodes CASTPSGGALETQYF.

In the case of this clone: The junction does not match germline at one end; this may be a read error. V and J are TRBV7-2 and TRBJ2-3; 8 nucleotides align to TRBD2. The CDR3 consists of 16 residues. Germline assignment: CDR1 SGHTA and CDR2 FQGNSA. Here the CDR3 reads CASSFRQRGSTDTQYF. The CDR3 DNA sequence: TGTGCCAGCAGCTTTCGTCAGCGGGGGAGCACGGATACGCAGTATTTT.